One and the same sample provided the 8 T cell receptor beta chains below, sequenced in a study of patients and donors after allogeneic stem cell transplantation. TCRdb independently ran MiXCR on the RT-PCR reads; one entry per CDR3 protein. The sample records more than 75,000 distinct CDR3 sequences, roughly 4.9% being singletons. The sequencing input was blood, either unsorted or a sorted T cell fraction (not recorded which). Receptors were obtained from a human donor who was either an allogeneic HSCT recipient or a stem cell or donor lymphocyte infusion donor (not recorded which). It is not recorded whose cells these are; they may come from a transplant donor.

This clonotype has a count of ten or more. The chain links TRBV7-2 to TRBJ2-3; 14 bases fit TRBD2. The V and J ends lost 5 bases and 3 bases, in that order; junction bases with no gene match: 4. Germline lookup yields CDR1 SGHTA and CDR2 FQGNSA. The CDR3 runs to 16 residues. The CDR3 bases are TGTGCCAGCAGCCCTAGGACTAGCGGGAGGACAGATACGCAGTATTTT. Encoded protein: CASSPRTSGRTDTQYF. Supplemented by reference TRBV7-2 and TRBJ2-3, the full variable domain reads GAGVSQSPSNKVTEKGKDVELRCDPISGHTALYWYRQSLGQGLEFLIYFQGNSAPDKSGLPSDRFSAERTGGSVSTLTIQRTQQEDSAVYLCASSPRTSGRTDTQYFGPGTRLTVL.

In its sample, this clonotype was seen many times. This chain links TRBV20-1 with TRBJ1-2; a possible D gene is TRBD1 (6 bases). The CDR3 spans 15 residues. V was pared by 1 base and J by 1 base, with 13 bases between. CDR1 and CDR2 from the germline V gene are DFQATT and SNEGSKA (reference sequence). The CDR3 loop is CSARGSSGDNYGYTF. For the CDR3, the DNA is TGCAGTGCTAGAGGGAGTTCAGGGGATAACTATGGCTACACCTTC.

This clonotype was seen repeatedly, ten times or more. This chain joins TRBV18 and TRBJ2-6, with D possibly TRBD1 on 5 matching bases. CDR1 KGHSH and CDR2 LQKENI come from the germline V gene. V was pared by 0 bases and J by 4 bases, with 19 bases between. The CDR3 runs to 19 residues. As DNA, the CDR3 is TGTGCCAGCTCACCACCCGGTATAGGGTCCAGGGAAGGGGCCAACGTCCTGACTTTC. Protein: CASSPPGIGSREGANVLTF.

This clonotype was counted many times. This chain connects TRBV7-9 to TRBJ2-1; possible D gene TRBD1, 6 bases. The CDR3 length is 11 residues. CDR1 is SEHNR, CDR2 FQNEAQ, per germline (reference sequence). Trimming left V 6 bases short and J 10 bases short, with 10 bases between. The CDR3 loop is CASRFGQEQFF. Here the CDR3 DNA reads TGTGCCAGCAGATTCGGACAGGAGCAGTTCTTC.

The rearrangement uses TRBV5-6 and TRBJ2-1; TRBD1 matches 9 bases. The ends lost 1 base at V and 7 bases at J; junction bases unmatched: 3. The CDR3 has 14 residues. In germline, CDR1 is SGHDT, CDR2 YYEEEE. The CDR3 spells CASSLTGQGNEQFF. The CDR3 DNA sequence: TGTGCCAGCAGCTTGACGGGACAGGGAAATGAGCAGTTCTTC.

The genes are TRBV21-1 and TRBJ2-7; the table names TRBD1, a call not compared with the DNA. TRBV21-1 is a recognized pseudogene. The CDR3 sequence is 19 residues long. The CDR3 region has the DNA TGTGCCAGCAGCAAACAATATAAGATTCCGAAGGGGGCAATCTACGAGCAGTACTTC. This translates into CASSKQYKIPKGAIYEQYF.

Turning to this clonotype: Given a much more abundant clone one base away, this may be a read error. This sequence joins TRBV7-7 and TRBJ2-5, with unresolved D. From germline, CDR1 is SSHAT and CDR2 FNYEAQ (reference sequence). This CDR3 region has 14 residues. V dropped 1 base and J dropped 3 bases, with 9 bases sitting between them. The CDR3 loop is CASSLDAQKETQYF. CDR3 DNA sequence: TGTGCCAGCAGCTTAGACGCCCAGAAAGAGACCCAGTACTTC.

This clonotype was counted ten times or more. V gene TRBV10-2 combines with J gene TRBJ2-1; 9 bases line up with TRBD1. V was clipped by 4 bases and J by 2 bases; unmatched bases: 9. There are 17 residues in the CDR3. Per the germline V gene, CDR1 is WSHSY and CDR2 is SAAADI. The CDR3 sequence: CASSGPTGGPTYNEQFF. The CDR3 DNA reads TGCGCCAGCAGTGGGCCTACAGGGGGCCCCACCTACAATGAGCAGTTCTTC.